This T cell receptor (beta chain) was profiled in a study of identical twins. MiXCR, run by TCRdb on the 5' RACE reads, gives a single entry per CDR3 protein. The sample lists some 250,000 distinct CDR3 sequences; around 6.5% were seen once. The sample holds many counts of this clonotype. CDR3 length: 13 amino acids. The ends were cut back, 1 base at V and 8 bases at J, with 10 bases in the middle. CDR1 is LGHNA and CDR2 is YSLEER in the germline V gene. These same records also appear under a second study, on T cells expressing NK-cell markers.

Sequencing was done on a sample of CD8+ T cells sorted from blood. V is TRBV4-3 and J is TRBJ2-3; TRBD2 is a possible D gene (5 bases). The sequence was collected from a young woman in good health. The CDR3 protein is CASSQGESGTQYF. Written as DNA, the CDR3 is TGCGCCAGCAGCCAAGGAGAAAGCGGTACGCAGTATTTT.